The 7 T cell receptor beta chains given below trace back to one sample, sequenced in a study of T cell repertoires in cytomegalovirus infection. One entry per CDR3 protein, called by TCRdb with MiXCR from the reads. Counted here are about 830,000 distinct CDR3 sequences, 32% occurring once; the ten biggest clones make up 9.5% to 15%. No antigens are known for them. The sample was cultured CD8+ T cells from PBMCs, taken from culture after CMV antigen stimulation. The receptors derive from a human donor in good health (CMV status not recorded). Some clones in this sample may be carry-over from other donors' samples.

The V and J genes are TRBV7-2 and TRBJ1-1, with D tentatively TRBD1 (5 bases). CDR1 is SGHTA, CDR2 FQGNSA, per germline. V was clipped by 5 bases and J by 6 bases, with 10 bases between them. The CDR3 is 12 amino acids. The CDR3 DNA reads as TGTGCCAGCAGCCCAAGGACACCTGAAGCTTTCTTT. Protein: CASSPRTPEAFF.

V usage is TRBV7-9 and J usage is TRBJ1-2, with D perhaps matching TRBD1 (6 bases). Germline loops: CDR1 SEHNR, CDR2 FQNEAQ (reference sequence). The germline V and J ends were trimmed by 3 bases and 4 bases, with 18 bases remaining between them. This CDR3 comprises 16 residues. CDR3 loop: CASSFPITGNPYGYTF. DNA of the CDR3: TGTGCCAGCAGCTTCCCTATCACAGGGAACCCCTATGGCTACACCTTC.

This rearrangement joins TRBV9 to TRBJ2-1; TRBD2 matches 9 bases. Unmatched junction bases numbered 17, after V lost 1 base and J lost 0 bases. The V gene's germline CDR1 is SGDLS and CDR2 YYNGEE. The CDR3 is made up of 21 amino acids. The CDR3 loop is CASSVSGGTIGPEDSYNEQFF. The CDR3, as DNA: TGTGCCAGCAGCGTAAGCGGGGGGACAATAGGGCCGGAGGACTCCTACAATGAGCAGTTCTTC.

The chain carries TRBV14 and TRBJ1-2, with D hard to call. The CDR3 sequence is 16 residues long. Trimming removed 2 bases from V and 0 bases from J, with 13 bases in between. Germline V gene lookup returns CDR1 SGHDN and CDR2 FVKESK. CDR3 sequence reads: CASSQLDGLANYGYTF. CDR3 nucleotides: TGTGCCAGCAGCCAACTGGACGGATTAGCTAACTATGGCTACACCTTC. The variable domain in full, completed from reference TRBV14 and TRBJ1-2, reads EAGVTQFPSHSVIEKGQTVTLRCDPISGHDNLYWYRRVMGKEIKFLLHFVKESKQDESGMPNNRFLAERTGGTYSTLKVQPAELEDSGVYFCASSQLDGLANYGYTFGSGTRLTVV.

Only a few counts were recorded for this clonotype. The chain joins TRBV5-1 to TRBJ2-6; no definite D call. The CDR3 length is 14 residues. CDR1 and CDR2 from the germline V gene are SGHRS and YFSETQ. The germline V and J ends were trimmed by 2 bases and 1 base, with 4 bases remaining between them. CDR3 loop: CASSLMSGANVLTF. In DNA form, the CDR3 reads TGCGCCAGCAGCTTAATGTCTGGGGCCAACGTCCTGACTTTC. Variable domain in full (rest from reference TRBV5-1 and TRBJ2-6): KAGVTQTPRYLIKTRGQQVTLSCSPISGHRSVSWYQQTPGQGLQFLFEYFSETQRNKGNFPGRFSGRQFSNSRSEMNVSTLELGDSALYLCASSLMSGANVLTFGAGSRLTVL.

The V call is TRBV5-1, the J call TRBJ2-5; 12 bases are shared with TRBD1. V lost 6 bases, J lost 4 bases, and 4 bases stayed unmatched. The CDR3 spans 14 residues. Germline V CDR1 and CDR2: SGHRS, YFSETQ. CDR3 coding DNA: TGCGCCAGCACCGGGACAGGGGGCCTAGAGACCCAGTACTTC. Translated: CASTGTGGLETQYF.

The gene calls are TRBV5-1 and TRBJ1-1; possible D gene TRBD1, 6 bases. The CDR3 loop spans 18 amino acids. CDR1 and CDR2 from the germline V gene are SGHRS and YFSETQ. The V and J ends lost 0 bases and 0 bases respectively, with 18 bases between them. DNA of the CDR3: TGCGCCAGCAGCTTGGACAGGGAGCTCCTGATGCTGAACACTGAAGCTTTCTTT. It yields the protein CASSLDRELLMLNTEAFF. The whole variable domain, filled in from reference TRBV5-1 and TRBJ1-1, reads KAGVTQTPRYLIKTRGQQVTLSCSPISGHRSVSWYQQTPGQGLQFLFEYFSETQRNKGNFPGRFSGRQFSNSRSEMNVSTLELGDSALYLCASSLDRELLMLNTEAFFGQGTRLTVV.